This section outlines one TCR beta chain sequence together with its context. The antigen is not known. These data belong to a study of cytomegalovirus exposure and HLA in healthy donors. Study-wide points: The authors enumerated over 150 TCR beta chains as linked to cytomegalovirus. Many donors carried some public TCRs, although rarity characterized most TCR sequences. Subsequent analysis revealed that first-cohort TCR clusters tended to co-occur in the 90 to 150 validation repertoires.

Sequencing was performed with immunoSEQ multiplex PCR; in TCRdb, only in-frame clones are kept and a portion is missing. This sample carries under 200,000 clones, about 96% of them seen once, and the ten largest clones take 0.89%. Germline values: CDR1 PRHDT, CDR2 FYEKMQ (reference sequence). The CDR3 spans 14 residues. J was trimmed by 7 bases and V by 5 bases; bases with no gene match: 10. The sample comprised PBMCs. The source of this sequence is a woman younger than 35 in good health and CMV-seronegative. V is TRBV13 and J is TRBJ2-7, with TRBD1 matching 8 bases. CDR3 protein: CASSMTGDSGEQYF. For the CDR3, the DNA is TGTGCCAGCAGCATGACAGGGGACTCGGGGGAGCAGTACTTC.